This T cell receptor beta chain was captured by sequencing in a study of OX40 agonist ivuxolimab in advanced cancers. Findings of the study overall: At doses 0.1 to 3.0 mg/kg, CD4+ and CD8+ clones expanded.

Concerning this clone itself: The target antigen is unknown.

The V gene's germline CDR1 is DFQATT and CDR2 SNEGSKA (reference sequence). The CDR3 has 11 amino acids. Researchers took blood at baseline, on cycle 4 day 1, and on cycle 7 day 1. TCRdb keeps only in-frame clones here, not all; method: immunoSEQ multiplex PCR. The top ten clones hold roughly a tenth of a sample with tens of thousands of clones, roughly 90% of them seen once. The sequenced sample was CD4+ or CD8+ T cells sorted from blood, obtained in a trial of the OX40 agonist ivuxolimab. The clonotype comes from an adult with an advanced solid tumor such as melanoma, head and neck, liver or kidney cancer. V usage is TRBV20-1 and J usage is TRBJ1-1, with 10 positions matching TRBD1. The CDR3 DNA follows: TGCAGCTGGACAGGGGGAGGTGAAGCTTTCTTT. Protein sequence: CSWTGGGEAFF.